The clone carrying this T cell receptor beta chain was counted at least ten times. Antigen unknown. The data were obtained in a study of T cells after yellow fever vaccination. On the study more broadly: Libraries from low-cell-number fractions were prepared with the SMART-Seq v4 Ultra Low Input RNA kit. Study findings and constraints: By day 5 rather than day 15, the secondary response had peaked, though it was weaker. Re-detected after boosting: most primary clones, 96% of CD4 and 75% to 90% of CD8. Some clonotypes, a small share, were shared between CD4 and CD8 compartments.

V was trimmed by 0 bases and J by 1 base, leaving 9 bases between them. Germline values: CDR1 DFQATT, CDR2 SNEGSKA (reference sequence). The CDR3 has 14 amino acids. In TCRdb, the 5' RACE reads were re-called with MiXCR into one record per CDR3 protein. The data show some 350,000 distinct CDR3 sequences, about 4% seen once. The chain carries TRBV20-1 and TRBJ1-1; weak D call: TRBD1 (5 bases). The specimen was PBMCs, collected 5 days after the yellow fever booster vaccination. The source of this sequence is a man between 18 and 35 years old who received the YFV17D yellow fever vaccine. The CDR3 sequence: CSARDVGGNTEAFF. The CDR3 nucleotides read TGCAGTGCTAGAGATGTCGGGGGGAACACTGAAGCTTTCTTT.